One T cell receptor beta chain is described in this entry. Its cognate antigen is unknown. The data were obtained in a study of CD8 T cells in Susac syndrome. Study-wide results and caveats: That the number of individuals in its TCR sequencing and HLA analysis was relatively small was acknowledged by the study.

Control patients had untreated stable or active relapsing-remitting multiple sclerosis by revised McDonald criteria. TEMRA cells were FACS-enriched, while CD8+ and CD4+ T cells were negatively isolated. The RNA input was roughly 0.5 to 1 ug, and it was reverse transcribed with random hexamers. Across 54 Vbeta and 13 Jbeta, TCR beta CDR3 was amplified with immunoSEQ multiplex PCR. TCRdb re-called the immunoSEQ multiplex PCR reads with MiXCR, one entry per CDR3 protein. The sample includes around 300,000 distinct CDR3 sequences, about 89% of them seen just once. The CDR3 is 13 residues long. Trimming removed 3 bases at V and 4 bases at J, with 11 bases between. The germline V gene encodes CDR1 GTSNPN and CDR2 SVGIG (reference sequence).

The receptor was isolated from a human donor with multiple sclerosis. Specimen: CD8+ T cells from PBMCs. The chain joins TRBV30 to TRBJ2-3, with a possible D match to TRBD2 (5 bases). The CDR3 here is CAWSKLGPDTQYF. CDR3 DNA sequence: TGTGCCTGGAGCAAACTAGGCCCAGATACGCAGTATTTT.